This T cell receptor beta chain appears in the sequencing data of a study of blood T cell repertoires in COVID-19. For the study at large: Specimens from acute and convalescent COVID-19 originated in the United States, Italy and Spain. The analysed material was cDNA or gDNA that came from T cells, B-cell-depleted T cells, or PBMCs.

In the study's own analysis: For nucleated cells, counts were estimated from reference gene primer amplification. The data were produced by immunoSEQ multiplex PCR, yet TCRdb's version contains in-frame clones alone and is incomplete. V and J calls plus clone size are reproduced from that table; the DNA served to infer D and trimming. The sample yields approximately 230,000 clones, 84% seen once. The germline V gene has CDR1 SGHTA and CDR2 FQGNSA. The CDR3 consists of 19 residues. Losses at the gene ends were 1 base for V and 8 bases for J; bases not matched to a gene: 12. The gene calls are TRBV7-2 and TRBJ2-3; 16 nucleotides agree with TRBD2. The source is a man between 25 and 39 years old with active or convalescent COVID-19. The specimen was peripheral blood. CDR3 loop: CASSLGSRGTSGRGLTQYF. In DNA form, the CDR3 reads TGTGCCAGCAGCTTAGGTTCCCGGGGGACTAGCGGGAGGGGCCTTACGCAGTATTTT.